These 30 T cell receptor beta chains originate from one sample sequenced in a study of T cell repertoires in cytomegalovirus infection. MiXCR, applied by TCRdb to the reads, yields one record per CDR3 protein. The repertoire holds around 210,000 distinct CDR3 sequences, with around 6.6% as singletons. Specimen: PBMCs. These receptor sequences come from a human donor in good health (CMV status not recorded). Some clones in this sample may be carry-over from other donors' samples.

Ten or more counts support this clonotype. This chain uses TRBV7-2 with TRBJ2-7; D is perhaps TRBD1 (5 bases). The germline V gene encodes CDR1 SGHTA and CDR2 FQGNSA. This CDR3 is 14 amino acids long. The V end was cut by 3 bases, the J end by 2 bases, with 11 bases between. The CDR3 region is CASSLRRGTYEQYF. In DNA, the CDR3 is TGTGCCAGCAGCTTGAGAAGGGGAACCTACGAGCAGTACTTC.

This clonotype was detected many times. The rearrangement uses TRBV7-6 and TRBJ2-1; the D gene is possibly TRBD1 (6 bases). Germline V gives CDR1 SGHVS, CDR2 FNYEAQ. The CDR3 has 15 residues. The germline V and J ends were trimmed by 4 bases and 3 bases, with 13 bases remaining between them. The CDR3 bases are TGTGCCAGCAGCTGGACAGTTTCCCTCTACAATGAGCAGTTCTTC. Translation gives CASSWTVSLYNEQFF.

This clonotype was recorded at least ten times. The chain recombines TRBV7-2 with TRBJ2-1, with D perhaps matching TRBD2 (6 bases). This CDR3 comprises 13 residues. V was trimmed by 1 base and J by 9 bases, leaving 10 bases between them. Germline V lookup: CDR1 SGHTA, CDR2 FQGNSA. CDR3 in amino acids: CASSLVEGGEQFF. CDR3 coding DNA: TGTGCCAGCAGCTTAGTGGAGGGAGGTGAGCAGTTCTTC. Looking up the rest from reference TRBV7-2 and TRBJ2-1 gives the full variable domain: GAGVSQSPSNKVTEKGKDVELRCDPISGHTALYWYRQSLGQGLEFLIYFQGNSAPDKSGLPSDRFSAERTGGSVSTLTIQRTQQEDSAVYLCASSLVEGGEQFFGPGTRLTVL.

This clonotype came up many times. V is TRBV7-9 and J is TRBJ2-7; TRBD1 might be the D (6 bases). The V gene lost 5 bases and the J gene lost 6 bases, with 14 bases spanning the gap. The CDR3 sequence is 13 residues long. Germline V CDR1 and CDR2: SEHNR, FQNEAQ (reference sequence). The CDR3 reads CASSPRGEGEQYF. The DNA for the CDR3 is TGTGCCAGCAGCCCCAGGGGAGAGGGCGAGCAGTACTTC.

This clonotype was detected ten times or more. The V and J genes are TRBV29-1 and TRBJ2-7, with TRBD1 matching 12 bases. The CDR3 runs 15 residues. V dropped 1 base and J dropped 4; count of bases not matched to a gene: 5. The V gene's germline CDR1 is SQVTM and CDR2 ANQGSEA. The CDR3 region has the DNA TGCAGCGTTGAAGGAGGGACAGGGGGCGCGTACGAGCAGTACTTC. This translates into CSVEGGTGGAYEQYF.

The rearrangement uses TRBV9 and TRBJ1-1, with 9 bases aligning to TRBD1. The CDR3 is made up of 15 amino acids. With 4 bases clipped from V and 1 base from J, the junction kept 5 bases outside the gene matches. Germline V gene lookup returns CDR1 SGDLS and CDR2 YYNGEE. The CDR3 DNA sequence: TGTGCCAGCAGCCCTCGGGACAGGGAGAACACTGAAGCTTTCTTT. It yields the protein CASSPRDRENTEAFF. The whole variable domain, filled in from reference TRBV9 and TRBJ1-1, reads DSGVTQTPKHLITATGQRVTLRCSPRSGDLSVYWYQQSLDQGLQFLIQYYNGEERAKGNILERFSAQQFPDLHSELNLSSLELGDSALYFCASSPRDRENTEAFFGQGTRLTVV.

At least ten counts were recorded for this clonotype. The chain employs TRBV19 and TRBJ2-7; the D gene could be TRBD1 or TRBD2 (6 bases each). The CDR3 sequence is 13 residues long. The germline gives CDR1 LNHDA, CDR2 SQIVND (reference sequence). V was clipped by 4 bases and J by 4 bases, with 11 bases between them. The CDR3 is CASSNTGAYEQYF. The DNA for the CDR3 is TGTGCCAGTAGTAACACGGGGGCATACGAGCAGTACTTC.

This clonotype was recorded at least ten times. The chain is built from TRBV29-1 and TRBJ2-1; the match to TRBD2 covers 11 bases. From germline, CDR1 is SQVTM and CDR2 ANQGSEA. The V and J ends lost 7 bases and 7 bases, in that order; junction bases with no gene match: 3. CDR3 size: 12 residues. The CDR3 here is CSGRLAGNEQFF. The CDR3 nucleotides read TGCAGCGGGAGACTAGCGGGGAATGAGCAGTTCTTC.

This clonotype has at least ten counts. V usage is TRBV20-1 and J usage is TRBJ2-2; D is undetermined. CDR1 and CDR2 from the germline V gene are DFQATT and SNEGSKA (reference sequence). Trimming left V 0 bases short and J 0 bases short, with 11 bases between. This CDR3 has 16 residues. CDR3 coding DNA: TGCAGTGCTAGAGACCCTGGACCCACGAACACCGGGGAGCTGTTTTTT. Protein sequence: CSARDPGPTNTGELFF.

In this sample, this clonotype turned up many times. The chain employs TRBV7-6 and TRBJ1-1, with D perhaps matching TRBD1 (6 bases). The CDR3 has 14 residues. Germline CDR1 and CDR2: SGHVS and FNYEAQ. The ends were cut back, 5 bases at V and 6 bases at J, with 16 bases in the middle. The CDR3 here is CASSDLTGPAEAFF. The CDR3 DNA reads TGTGCCAGCAGCGATCTAACAGGGCCGGCTGAAGCTTTCTTT.

This clonotype was recorded many times. The chain is built from TRBV3-1 and TRBJ2-7, with unresolved D. CDR1 LGHDT and CDR2 YNNKEL come from the germline V gene (reference sequence). The CDR3 runs 16 residues. Trimming removed 4 bases at V and 0 bases at J, with 16 bases between. The CDR3 bases are TGTGCCAGCAGCCCCGCCGGGCTGACGAGCTCCTACGAGCAGTACTTC. Protein product: CASSPAGLTSSYEQYF.

Ten or more counts support this clonotype. This chain joins TRBV7-2 and TRBJ1-3, with 7 bases matching TRBD1. This CDR3 region has 16 residues. CDR1 and CDR2 from the germline V gene are SGHTA and FQGNSA. J was trimmed by 0 bases and V by 5 bases; bases with no gene match: 7. Here the CDR3 reads CASSLRQGYSGNTIYF. For the CDR3, the DNA is TGTGCCAGCAGCCTCCGACAGGGTTACTCTGGAAACACCATATATTTT.

This clonotype was seen ten or more times. The V and J genes are TRBV20-1 and TRBJ2-3; 10 bases agree with TRBD1. The CDR3 extends over 16 amino acids. Germline assignment: CDR1 DFQATT and CDR2 SNEGSKA (reference sequence). The ends lost 5 bases at V and 3 bases at J; junction bases unmatched: 11. The CDR3 DNA reads as TGCAGTGCTCTAGTATTGGGACAGGGGTCGACAGATACGCAGTATTTT. Its protein is CSALVLGQGSTDTQYF.

As for this clonotype: This may be a read error: a much more frequent sequence differs by one nucleotide. The rearrangement links TRBV6-2 or TRBV6-3 to TRBJ2-7; D is perhaps TRBD1 or TRBD2 (5 bases each). The germline V gene encodes CDR1 MNHEY and CDR2 SVGEGT. Trimming removed 5 bases at V and 3 bases at J, with 17 bases between. This CDR3 is built from 15 residues. In DNA form, the CDR3 reads TGTGCCAGCAGTCGCCGGGGCAGGGACGGCTACGAGCAGTACTTC. Residues: CASSRRGRDGYEQYF.

This clonotype has at least ten counts. CDR3 sequence (DNA): TGTGCCAGCAGCTTAGAGGTGAACACTGAAGCTTTCTTT. Protein: CASSLEVNTEAFF. The chain links TRBV7-2 to TRBJ1-1; D uncertain. CDR1 SGHTA and CDR2 FQGNSA come from the germline V gene. The CDR3 extends over 13 amino acids. The V gene lost 1 base and the J gene lost 0 bases, with 3 bases spanning the gap.

This clonotype was seen at least ten times. The V call is TRBV4-2, the J call TRBJ1-1, with a weak D call TRBD1 (5 bases). From germline, CDR1 is LGHNA and CDR2 YNFKEQ. The CDR3 contains 15 residues. Deletions cut 4 bases from V and 0 bases from J, with 12 bases between. The CDR3 sequence: CASSPLTAMNTEAFF. The DNA for the CDR3 is TGTGCCAGCAGCCCACTGACAGCTATGAACACTGAAGCTTTCTTT.

This clonotype was counted many times. The chain carries TRBV7-2 and TRBJ1-5; D perhaps matches TRBD1 (5 bases). CDR1 is SGHTA and CDR2 is FQGNSA in the germline V gene. This CDR3 has 14 residues. Trimming removed 2 bases from V and 5 bases from J, with 10 bases in between. The CDR3 sequence is CASSLKPGDQPQHF. CDR3 nucleotides: TGTGCCAGCAGCTTAAAGCCGGGGGATCAGCCCCAGCATTTT.

There are a few counts of this clonotype. The chain combines TRBV20-1 with TRBJ2-5, with D possibly TRBD1 on 5 matching bases. V gave up 1 base and J gave up 2 bases, with 14 bases separating them. Germline loops: CDR1 DFQATT, CDR2 SNEGSKA (reference sequence). The CDR3 length is 15 residues. In nucleotides, the CDR3 is TGCAGTGCTAGAGCCCCCGCGGCAGGGCAAGAGACCCAGTACTTC. It specifies CSARAPAAGQETQYF.

The rearrangement uses TRBV9 and TRBJ2-6; D call uncertain. The CDR3 has 16 amino acids. CDR1 is SGDLS and CDR2 is YYNGEE in the germline V gene. V shed 4 bases and J shed 1 base, with 12 bases lying between them. For the CDR3, the DNA is TGTGCCAGCAGCCTAGACGGCCATTCTGGGGCCAACGTCCTGACTTTC. Protein: CASSLDGHSGANVLTF.

This clonotype was seen more than once but under ten times. The chain joins TRBV20-1 to TRBJ1-1; unclear D gene. V lost 3 bases and J 10 bases, leaving 18 bases between the germline ends. Germline CDR1 DFQATT, CDR2 SNEGSKA (reference sequence). CDR3 size: 13 residues. CDR3 in amino acids: CSASPPGPPPAFF. CDR3 nucleotides: TGCAGTGCTAGCCCACCCGGGCCTCCCCCAGCTTTCTTT.

V gene TRBV20-1 combines with J gene TRBJ1-2, with D hard to call. This CDR3 is 14 amino acids long. V was shortened by 3 bases and J by 8 bases, with 19 bases between the two germline ends. Germline lookup yields CDR1 DFQATT and CDR2 SNEGSKA (reference sequence). CDR3 protein: CSARSNVEGKGYTF. The CDR3 nucleotides are TGCAGTGCTAGGTCTAATGTGGAAGGGAAAGGCTACACCTTC.

This clonotype was observed at least ten times. The V gene is TRBV5-1, the J gene TRBJ2-5; the match to TRBD2 covers 8 bases. The junction had 9 bases not matched to a gene; V was cut back by 4 bases and J by 1 base. The length of the CDR3 is 16 residues. Germline V lookup: CDR1 SGHRS, CDR2 YFSETQ. The CDR3 spells CASSPLLRGGQETQYF. The CDR3 region has the DNA TGCGCCAGCAGCCCCCTTTTACGGGGGGGCCAAGAGACCCAGTACTTC.

In its sample, this clonotype was seen many times. The chain uses TRBV5-1 and TRBJ2-5, with TRBD1 as a possible D gene (6 bases). V was cut by 4 bases and J by 0 bases, with 13 bases left in between. CDR1 is SGHRS and CDR2 is YFSETQ in the germline V gene. The CDR3 is made up of 15 amino acids. The CDR3 DNA follows: TGCGCCAGCAGCCCTTCACGACAGGACCAAGAGACCCAGTACTTC. Translation gives CASSPSRQDQETQYF.

The rearrangement joins TRBV10-3 to TRBJ2-1; 8 positions agree with TRBD2. V lost 11 bases, J lost 7 bases, and 10 bases stayed unmatched. Germline lookup yields CDR1 ENHRY and CDR2 SYGVKD. The CDR3 totals 13 residues. Here the CDR3 DNA reads TGTGCCTCAAGGGAAGGGACTAGGAATGAGCAGTTCTTC. As protein: CASREGTRNEQFF.

This clonotype was recorded many times. The chain is built from TRBV24-1 and TRBJ2-2; D is possibly TRBD1 (6 bases). This CDR3 region has 16 residues. CDR1 is KGHDR, CDR2 SFDVKD, per germline. V was cut by 2 bases and J by 5 bases, with 14 bases left in between. DNA for the CDR3: TGTGCCACCAGTGATTCATCCGACAGGTTTACCGGGGAGCTGTTTTTT. This encodes CATSDSSDRFTGELFF.

Ten or more counts support this clonotype. V usage is TRBV7-2 and J usage is TRBJ2-7; D is uncertain. There are 17 residues in the CDR3. The V end was cut by 1 base, the J end by 0 bases, with 16 bases between. Germline assignment: CDR1 SGHTA and CDR2 FQGNSA. CDR3 residues: CASSLGSQPSSSYEQYF. CDR3 DNA sequence: TGTGCCAGCAGCTTAGGGTCACAGCCTTCAAGCTCCTACGAGCAGTACTTC.

This clonotype was seen ten or more times. The chain links TRBV6-2 or TRBV6-3 to TRBJ1-1; TRBD1 might be the D (6 bases). CDR1 and CDR2 (germline): MNHEY, SVGEGT. V lost 8 bases to trimming and J lost 1 base, with 20 bases between them. The CDR3 has 16 amino acids. CDR3 nucleotides: TGTGCCAGCTCGACTCCCACAGGGCAGACGAACACTGAAGCTTTCTTT. Its protein product is CASSTPTGQTNTEAFF.

Only a few counts were recorded for this clonotype. The chain links TRBV29-1 to TRBJ2-7, with a weak D call TRBD2 (5 bases). Germline CDR1 reads SQVTM; CDR2 reads ANQGSEA. The V end was cut by 5 bases, the J end by 4 bases, with 9 bases between. The CDR3 extends over 11 amino acids. The CDR3 bases are TGCAGCGTTTTTTCGGGGTACGAGCAGTACTTC. Its protein is CSVFSGYEQYF.

The sample holds many counts of this clonotype. The chain has TRBV20-1 and TRBJ1-6; TRBD1 matches at 7 bases. V lost 3 bases, J lost 5 bases, and 10 bases stayed unmatched. CDR3 length: 16 residues. Germline-derived CDR1 and CDR2 are DFQATT and SNEGSKA (reference sequence). CDR3 sequence (DNA): TGCAGTGCTAGGGCGAAGGGGGCTCTCAATAATTCACCCCTCCACTTT. It yields the protein CSARAKGALNNSPLHF.

This clonotype was recorded many times. The DNA for the CDR3 is TGTGCCAGCGCGGAGGGTTTTGGAAACACCATATATTTT. Translation: CASAEGFGNTIYF. The chain couples TRBV7-9 to TRBJ1-3; D gene ambiguous. V dropped 8 bases and J dropped 3 bases, with 11 bases sitting between them. The germline V gene has CDR1 SEHNR and CDR2 FQNEAQ (reference sequence). The CDR3 sequence is 13 residues long.